This TCR beta chain originates from a study of blood T cell repertoires in COVID-19. Overall study context: T cells, B-cell-depleted T cells, or PBMCs provided the cDNA or gDNA that served as material.

In the original processing: Estimation of nucleated cell counts relied on the amplification of reference gene primers. Some clones are missing from TCRdb's copy, which holds only in-frame ones; the method was immunoSEQ multiplex PCR. V, J and clone size are those of that table, while D and trimming were read from the DNA. The profile shows roughly 200,000 clones, about 85% of them singletons. The CDR3 length is 13 residues. Trimming removed 2 bases at V and 7 bases at J, with 15 bases between. CDR1 and CDR2 (germline): GTSNPN, SVGIG (reference sequence). Those enrolled in Seattle joined during active infection and were followed longitudinally afterward.

The clonotype originates from a person aged 65-85 years with COVID-19, enrolled during active disease. V usage is TRBV30 and J usage is TRBJ2-7; the D gene is possibly TRBD1 (6 bases). Sequenced input: peripheral blood. CDR3 sequence: CAWSLGAMGEQYF. In DNA form, the CDR3 reads TGTGCCTGGAGTTTGGGGGCTATGGGGGAGCAGTACTTC.